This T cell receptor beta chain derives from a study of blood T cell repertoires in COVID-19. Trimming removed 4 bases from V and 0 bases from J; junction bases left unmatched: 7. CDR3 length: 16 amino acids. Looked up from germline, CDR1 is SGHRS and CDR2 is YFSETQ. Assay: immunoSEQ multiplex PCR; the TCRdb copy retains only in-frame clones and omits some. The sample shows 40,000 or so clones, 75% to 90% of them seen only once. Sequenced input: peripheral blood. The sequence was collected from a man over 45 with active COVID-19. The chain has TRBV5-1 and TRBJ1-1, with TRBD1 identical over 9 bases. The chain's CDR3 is CASSTGQGAMNTEAFF. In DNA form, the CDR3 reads TGCGCCAGCAGCACGGGACAGGGTGCGATGAACACTGAAGCTTTCTTT.